This TCR beta chain originates from a study of a mutant IDH1 vaccine in newly diagnosed glioma. For the study at large: Patients arrived already treated with radiotherapy, temozolomide, or both, most having had both.

Germline V gene sequence: CDR1 MNHEY, CDR2 SVGAGI. The CDR3 contains 14 residues. With V trimmed by 0 bases and J by 9 bases, 5 bases remained unmatched. Time point given: baseline, week 1 (first vaccination visit). Treatment here: pre-vaccination baseline after standard-of-care therapy. Produced via immunoSEQ multiplex PCR; TCRdb's table is partial and in-frame only. The data contain about 63,000 clones, about 86% of them singletons. The sample in question was peripheral blood mononuclear cells (PBMCs), obtained from a glioma patient treated with radiotherapy, temozolomide or both. The chain links TRBV6-5 to TRBJ1-2; 9 nucleotides align to TRBD1. The receptor's source is a woman in her late teens or twenties with glioma. Some clones in this sample may be carry-over from other donors' samples. CDR3 in amino acids: CASSYSTGTGRYTF. The DNA for the CDR3 is TGTGCCAGCAGTTACTCGACCGGGACAGGGCGCTACACCTTC.